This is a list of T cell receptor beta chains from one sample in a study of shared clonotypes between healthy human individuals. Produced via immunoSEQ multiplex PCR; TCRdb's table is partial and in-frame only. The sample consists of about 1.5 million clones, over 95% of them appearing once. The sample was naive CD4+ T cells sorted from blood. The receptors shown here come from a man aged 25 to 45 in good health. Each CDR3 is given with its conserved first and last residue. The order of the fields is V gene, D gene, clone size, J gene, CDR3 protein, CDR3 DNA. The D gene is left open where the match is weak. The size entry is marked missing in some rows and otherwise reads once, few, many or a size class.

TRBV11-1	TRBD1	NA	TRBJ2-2	CASSLRTGSGTGELFF	TGTGCCAGCAGCCTGAGGACAGGGTCGGGGACCGGGGAGCTGTTTTTT
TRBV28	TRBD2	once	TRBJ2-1	CASSLISGSRFNEQFF	TGTGCCAGCAGTCTGATTAGCGGGAGTCGGTTCAATGAGCAGTTCTTC
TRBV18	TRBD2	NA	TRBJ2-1	CASSPLAGVSSYNEQFF	TGTGCCAGCTCACCTCTAGCGGGAGTGAGCTCCTACAATGAGCAGTTCTTC
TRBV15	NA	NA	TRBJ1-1	CAASTDRQYRAFF	TGTGCCGCATCCACAGACAGGCAATACCGAGCTTTCTTT
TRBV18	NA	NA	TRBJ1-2	CASSARVSDYGYTF	TGTGCCAGCTCTGCCAGGGTTTCCGACTATGGCTACACCTTC
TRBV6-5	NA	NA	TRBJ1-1	CASWRVGVTEAFF	TGTGCCAGCTGGAGAGTGGGGGTCACTGAAGCTTTCTTT
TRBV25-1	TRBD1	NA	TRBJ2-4	CASSETGVAKNIQYF	TGTGCCAGCAGTGAGACAGGGGTTGCCAAAAACATTCAGTACTTC
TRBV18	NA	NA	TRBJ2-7	CASSPPSLAFSSYEQYF	TGTGCCAGCTCACCACCGTCTTTGGCGTTTAGCTCCTACGAGCAGTACTTC
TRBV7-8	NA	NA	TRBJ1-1	CASSLEGRGNTEAFF	TGTGCCAGCAGCTTAGAGGGCAGGGGGAACACTGAAGCTTTCTTT
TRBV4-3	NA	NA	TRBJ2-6	CASSPRRSGANVLTF	TGCGCCAGCAGCCCCCGACGCTCTGGGGCCAACGTCCTGACTTTC
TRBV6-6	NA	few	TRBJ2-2	CASSSLGNTGELFF	TGTGCCAGCAGCTCGCTAGGTAACACCGGGGAGCTGTTTTTT
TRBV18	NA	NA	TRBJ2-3	CASSPAAGAMDTQYF	TGTGCCAGCTCACCAGCCGCAGGGGCCATGGATACGCAGTATTTT
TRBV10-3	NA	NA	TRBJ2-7	CAISYRQVLSYEQYF	TGTGCCATCAGTTATAGACAGGTTCTATCCTACGAGCAGTACTTC
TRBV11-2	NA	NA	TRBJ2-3	CASSPKHRRRLGSGDTQYF	TGTGCCAGCAGCCCAAAGCATAGACGGCGCCTGGGGTCCGGAGATACGCAGTATTTT
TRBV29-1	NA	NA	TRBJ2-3	CSVEAFEEAHTDTQYF	TGCAGCGTTGAAGCCTTCGAGGAGGCTCACACAGATACGCAGTATTTT
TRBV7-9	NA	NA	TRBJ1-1	CASTPRTEAFF	TGTGCCAGCACCCCCCGGACTGAAGCTTTCTTT
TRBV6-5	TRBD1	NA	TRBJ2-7	CASMRGQGLYEQYF	TGTGCCAGCATGCGGGGACAGGGCTTATACGAGCAGTACTTC
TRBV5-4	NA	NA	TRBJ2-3	CASSSGPLLATDTQYF	TGTGCCAGCAGCTCCGGACCGCTCCTTGCCACAGATACGCAGTATTTT
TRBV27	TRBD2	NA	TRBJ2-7	CASRTAKMGLASYEQYF	TGTGCCAGCAGGACAGCAAAAATGGGACTAGCGAGCTACGAGCAGTACTTC
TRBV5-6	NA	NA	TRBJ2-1	CASSLERELEQFF	TGTGCCAGCAGCTTGGAACGGGAACTTGAGCAGTTCTTC
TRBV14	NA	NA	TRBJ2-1	CASSQVGGVGYNEQFF	TGTGCCAGCAGCCAAGTGGGGGGAGTCGGTTACAATGAGCAGTTCTTC
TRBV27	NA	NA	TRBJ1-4	CASNPDGATNEKLFF	TGTGCCAGCAACCCGGACGGTGCAACTAATGAAAAACTGTTTTTT
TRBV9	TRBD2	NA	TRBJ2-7	CASSPRAGEFYEQYF	TGTGCCAGCAGCCCACGGGCGGGGGAATTCTACGAGCAGTACTTC
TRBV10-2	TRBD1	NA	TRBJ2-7	CASRTGDAYEQYF	TGCGCCAGCAGAACAGGGGATGCCTACGAGCAGTACTTC
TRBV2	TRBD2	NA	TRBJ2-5	CASTPRGGPGETQYF	TGTGCCAGCACCCCACGCGGGGGGCCGGGAGAGACCCAGTACTTC
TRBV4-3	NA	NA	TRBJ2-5	CASSQDGARQETQYF	TGCGCCAGCAGCCAAGATGGGGCCCGTCAAGAGACCCAGTACTTC
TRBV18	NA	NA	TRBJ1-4	CASSQDATNEKLFF	TGTGCCAGCTCCCAGGACGCAACTAATGAAAAACTGTTTTTT
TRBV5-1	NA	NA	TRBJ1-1	CASSLAPPAPEAFF	TGCGCCAGCAGCTTGGCCCCCCCCGCCCCTGAAGCTTTCTTT
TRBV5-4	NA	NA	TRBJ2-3	CASSSGPIRSTDTQYF	TGTGCCAGCAGCTCCGGGCCCATTCGGAGCACAGATACGCAGTATTTT
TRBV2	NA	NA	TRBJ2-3	CASSLRGTQYF	TGTGCCAGCAGTCTCAGAGGTACGCAGTATTTT
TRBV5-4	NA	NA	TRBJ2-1	CASSPRETNEQFF	TGTGCCAGCAGTCCCCGGGAGACCAATGAGCAGTTCTTC
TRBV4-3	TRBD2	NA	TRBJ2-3	CASSQDWGRQGLAGGIDTQYF	TGCGCCAGCAGCCAAGATTGGGGTCGTCAGGGCCTAGCGGGAGGAATAGATACGCAGTATTTT
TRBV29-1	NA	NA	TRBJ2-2	CSVDQRNTGELFF	TGCAGCGTTGACCAGCGGAACACCGGGGAGCTGTTTTTT